The rows below give T cell receptor beta chains drawn from one sample of a study of identical twins' blood T cells. Via MiXCR, TCRdb re-called the 5' RACE reads, giving one row per CDR3 protein. This repertoire shows a few hundred thousand distinct CDR3 sequences, around 30% found once; its top ten account for 6.1%. The sequenced sample consisted of PBMCs. These receptor sequences come from a woman aged 18-49 years in good health. Each CDR3 is given with its conserved first and last residue. A D gene is named only where the DNA matches it firmly. Size tells how often a clone was seen (once, few, many) or the class of an expanded clone, and some rows leave it out.

abundance,d_gene,v_gene,j_gene,CDR3nt,CDR3aa
.,TRBD2,TRBV2,TRBJ2-2,TGTGCCAGCTGTGAGCGGGAGATCACCGGGGAGCTGTTTTTT,CASCEREITGELFF
.,.,TRBV30,TRBJ2-5,TGTGCCTGGAAAGTTGCAGGGAAAGAGACCCAGTACTTC,CAWKVAGKETQYF
many,.,TRBV6-2/TRBV6-3,TRBJ1-1,TGTGCCAGCAGCGGGGGTCCTGAAGCTTTCTTT,CASSGGPEAFF
.,TRBD1,TRBV27,TRBJ1-3,TGTGCCAGCAGTTCCCTAATAGGAGGGGGCTCAGGAAACACCATATATTTT,CASSSLIGGGSGNTIYF
.,.,TRBV6-5,TRBJ2-3,TGTGCCAGCAGCCCCTACGCCGAGGCCCCAGATACGCAGTATTTT,CASSPYAEAPDTQYF
many,.,TRBV5-1,TRBJ1-2,TGCGCCAGCAGCTTGGGTCAGGGGAATGGCTACACCTTC,CASSLGQGNGYTF
few,TRBD1,TRBV4-1,TRBJ1-1,TGCGCCAGCAGCCAACCCCGGGACAGGGACTTGGCTTTCTTT,CASSQPRDRDLAFF
few,.,TRBV19,TRBJ1-1,TGTGCCAGTAGTATAGCTCTGAACACTGAAGCTTTCTTT,CASSIALNTEAFF
.,.,TRBV12-5,TRBJ2-2,TGTGCTAGTGGTTTGGTCACCGGGGAGCTGTTTTTT,CASGLVTGELFF
.,TRBD2,TRBV2,TRBJ2-5,TGTGCCAGCAGTCTCGGACTAGCGGGCCTCCAAGAGACCCAGTACTTC,CASSLGLAGLQETQYF
few,.,TRBV5-1,TRBJ1-5,TGCGCCAGCAGCTCTAACAGTGGGGGGTCCGAGGGGCCCCAGCATTTT,CASSSNSGGSEGPQHF
.,.,TRBV7-2,TRBJ1-5,TGTGCCAGCAGCTTAAGTCCCTCAGGGGTGGGGCAGCCCCAGCATTTT,CASSLSPSGVGQPQHF
.,.,TRBV21-1,TRBJ2-7,TGTGCCAGCAGCAAACTCCAAACCCGGTCCTACGAGCAGTACTTC,CASSKLQTRSYEQYF
.,.,TRBV10-3,TRBJ2-1,TGTGCCACCCAGGGCCAGGGTCAGCGGAATGAGCAGTTCTTC,CATQGQGQRNEQFF
many,.,TRBV13,TRBJ2-2,TGTGCCAGCAGCTTGACGAACACCGGGGAGCTGTTTTTT,CASSLTNTGELFF
few,TRBD1,TRBV6-5,TRBJ1-2,TGTGCCAGCAGTTACTCGGGACAGGGGCATGGCTACACCTTC,CASSYSGQGHGYTF
.,.,TRBV19,TRBJ2-7,TGTGCCAGTAATGGTTCCCCGGATACCTACGAGCAGTACTTC,CASNGSPDTYEQYF
.,TRBD2,TRBV19,TRBJ2-1,TGTGCCAGTAGTAGACCCTATCTAGCGGGAGCGAACAATGAGCAGTTCTTC,CASSRPYLAGANNEQFF
.,.,TRBV20-1,TRBJ2-1,TGCAGTGCTAGTGTCGGGAGTCGGTACAATGAGCAGTTCTTC,CSASVGSRYNEQFF
.,.,TRBV7-9,TRBJ1-2,TGTGCCGGCAGCTTGGAAGGGGATAAAGGGTATGGCTACACCTTC,CAGSLEGDKGYGYTF
.,.,TRBV20-1,TRBJ1-5,TGCAGTGCTTCATCCGGTGGTCAGCCCCAGCATTTT,CSASSGGQPQHF
few,TRBD2,TRBV29-1,TRBJ2-1,TGCAGCGTTGAAAGAGTTCAGGCTAGCGGGGGGCAATACAATGAGCAGTTCTTC,CSVERVQASGGQYNEQFF
few,.,TRBV12-3/TRBV12-4,TRBJ1-1,TGTGCCAGCAGTTTATTTAATGCTGCCCAGCCGGCTTTCTTT,CASSLFNAAQPAFF
.,.,TRBV7-2,TRBJ2-1,TGTGCCAGCAGCTTAATGGAGGGGGGATACAATGAGCAGTTCTTC,CASSLMEGGYNEQFF
few,TRBD2,TRBV6-2/TRBV6-3,TRBJ2-1,TGTGCCAACAGGAGGGCTAGCGGGAGCGGTGAGCAGTTCTTC,CANRRASGSGEQFF
few,.,TRBV6-1,TRBJ1-1,TGTGCCAGCAGTGAAATAGGGGTAGGGACTGAAGCTTTCTTT,CASSEIGVGTEAFF
.,.,TRBV7-9,TRBJ2-3,TGTGCCAGCAGCGCCTCTAGGACGGGAGATACGCAGTGTTTT,CASSASRTGDTQCF
few,.,TRBV6-5,TRBJ1-6,TGTGCCAGCAGCCGACGACTGACACCCCTCCACTTT,CASSRRLTPLHF
few,.,TRBV7-2,TRBJ1-3,TGTGCCAGCAGCTTATCATTATTGGGGTCTGGAAACACCATATATTTT,CASSLSLLGSGNTIYF
.,TRBD1,TRBV29-1,TRBJ1-4,TGCAGCGTGCAACCGGGACAGGGCGGTGAAAAACTGTTTTTT,CSVQPGQGGEKLFF
few,.,TRBV10-1,TRBJ1-6,TGCGCCAGCAGTGAGGCTCTGAATTCACCCCTCCACTTT,CASSEALNSPLHF
.,.,TRBV12-3/TRBV12-4,TRBJ2-1,TGTGCCAGCAGATTAGGTGAGGGAGCAGCCTACAATGAGCAGTTCTTC,CASRLGEGAAYNEQFF
.,.,TRBV15,TRBJ1-1,TGTGCCACCTCGCCGGGGGATGGAACTGAAGCTTTCTTT,CATSPGDGTEAFF
.,.,TRBV20-1,TRBJ2-2,TGCAGTGCTAGGGCAAGCAAGGGAACCGGGGAGCTGTTTTTT,CSARASKGTGELFF
few,.,TRBV7-2,TRBJ1-2,TGTGCCAGCAGCTTTCTTGGCAGGGGTTACTATGGCTACACCTTC,CASSFLGRGYYGYTF
.,.,TRBV12-5,TRBJ1-3,TGTGCTAGTGGTTTGGTACTGGGGCAAAACTTCTCTGGAAACACCATATATTTT,CASGLVLGQNFSGNTIYF
once,TRBD2,TRBV27,TRBJ2-3,TGTGCCAGCAGTAACGCCCCGGGACTAGATCAGTATTTT,CASSNAPGLDQYF
few,.,TRBV7-9,TRBJ1-2,TGTGCCAGCAGCTTCAAAATAGGACAGAGCTATAATTTCTATGGCTACACCTTC,CASSFKIGQSYNFYGYTF
.,TRBD1,TRBV5-1,TRBJ2-7,TGCGCCAGCAGCGCCGACAGGGGGAGTGAGCAGTACTTC,CASSADRGSEQYF
few,TRBD2,TRBV4-2,TRBJ2-3,TGTGCCAGCAGCCAAGGTGGGACTAGCGGGGCAGATACGCAGTATTTT,CASSQGGTSGADTQYF
.,.,TRBV4-3,TRBJ1-5,TGCGCCAGCAGCCAAGATCTGACCGGGTGGCCCCAGCATTTT,CASSQDLTGWPQHF
.,.,TRBV5-6,TRBJ2-7,TGTGCCAGCAGCTTGACCGAGAGCTCCTACGAGCAGTACTTC,CASSLTESSYEQYF
.,.,TRBV7-9,TRBJ1-1,TGTGCCAGCAGTCCCCGGAGAACAGTCACTGAAGCTTTCTTT,CASSPRRTVTEAFF
.,.,TRBV11-2,TRBJ2-2,TGTGCCAGCAGCCGCTTCATGCAGGGCGAAACCGGGGAGCTGTTTTTT,CASSRFMQGETGELFF
few,TRBD1,TRBV12-3/TRBV12-4,TRBJ1-5,TGTGCCAGCAGTTTCGGGACAGGGGTTTATAGTCAGCCCCAGCATTTT,CASSFGTGVYSQPQHF
.,TRBD1,TRBV19,TRBJ1-2,TGTGCCAGTAGTGGACAGGGGGCCTCAAAGCATGGCTACACCTTC,CASSGQGASKHGYTF
.,.,TRBV5-1,TRBJ1-1,TGCGCCAGCAGCGGGGCGGGAATGGCTTTCTTT,CASSGAGMAFF